These 7 T cell receptor beta chains were sequenced from one sample in a study of blood T cell repertoires in COVID-19. Generated by immunoSEQ multiplex PCR, the TCRdb table keeps only in-frame clones and is missing some. This table has approximately 120,000 clones, 80% appearing once. Sequencing was done on a sample of peripheral blood. The receptors were sampled from a human donor in a cohort sampled during active or convalescent COVID-19.

The rearrangement joins TRBV3-1 (or the pseudogene TRBV3-2) to TRBJ1-4; 7 nucleotides align to TRBD1. With 4 bases clipped from V and 6 bases from J, the junction kept 11 bases outside the gene matches. The CDR3 runs to 16 residues. Germline CDR1 LGHDT, CDR2 YNNKEL (reference sequence). CDR3 DNA sequence: TGTGCCAGCAGCCCACGCCGACGACAGGGCTATGAAAAACTGTTTTTT. Amino acids: CASSPRRRQGYEKLFF.

The chain employs TRBV18 and TRBJ2-2; weak D call: TRBD1 (6 bases). Germline V gene data show CDR1 as KGHSH and CDR2 as LQKENI. Deletions cut 0 bases from V and 7 bases from J, with 9 bases between. CDR3 size: 14 residues. The CDR3 sequence is CASSPPNRDGELFF. CDR3 DNA: TGTGCCAGCTCACCACCGAACAGGGACGGGGAGCTGTTTTTT.

The chain joins TRBV18 to TRBJ2-2, with a tentative D call TRBD1 (6 bases). The V end lost 4 bases, the J end lost 4 bases, and 16 bases lay between the germline ends. The CDR3 consists of 16 residues. Germline V gives CDR1 KGHSH, CDR2 LQKENI. The DNA for the CDR3 is TGTGCCAGCTCACAGAACTGGAGACAGGCCACCGGGGAGCTGTTTTTT. It encodes CASSQNWRQATGELFF.

The gene calls are TRBV3-1 (or the pseudogene TRBV3-2) and TRBJ2-1, with D perhaps matching TRBD1 (5 bases). With 4 bases removed from V and 0 bases from J, the gap between germline ends came to 13 bases. Germline V lookup: CDR1 LGHDT, CDR2 YNNKEL (reference sequence). The CDR3 length is 16 residues. CDR3 sequence reads: CASSRNSGNSYNEQFF. The CDR3 DNA reads TGTGCCAGCAGCCGGAACTCAGGGAACTCCTACAATGAGCAGTTCTTC.

The chain joins TRBV18 to TRBJ2-7; 11 bases agree with TRBD2. The ends lost 3 bases at V and 0 bases at J; junction bases unmatched: 7. The CDR3 has 17 amino acids. Germline CDR1 KGHSH, CDR2 LQKENI. CDR3 amino acids: CASSPVAGGFGSYEQYF. The CDR3 DNA sequence: TGTGCCAGCTCACCGGTAGCGGGAGGGTTCGGCTCCTACGAGCAGTACTTC.

The chain combines TRBV5-6 with TRBJ1-2; 7 positions agree with TRBD1. Per germline, CDR1 SGHDT and CDR2 YYEEEE. With 9 bases clipped from V and 7 bases from J, the junction kept 21 bases outside the gene matches. This CDR3 has 16 residues. The CDR3 protein is CAKPQGREDRTCGYTF. Written as DNA, the CDR3 is TGTGCCAAGCCGCAGGGACGAGAGGACAGGACCTGTGGCTACACCTTC.

The genes are TRBV7-2 and TRBJ2-5, with 10 positions matching TRBD2. The V segment lost 1 base and the J segment 3 bases; nucleotides outside the gene matches: 5. Germline V lookup: CDR1 SGHTA, CDR2 FQGNSA. The CDR3 is 16 amino acids. CDR3 DNA: TGTGCCAGCAGCTTAGTGGGCCTAGCGGGGGAAGAGACCCAGTACTTC. As protein: CASSLVGLAGEETQYF.